The TCR beta chain described here comes from a study of patients and donors after allogeneic stem cell transplantation (dated by TCRdb to 2018 to 2020). The CDR3 holds 13 amino acids from the cysteine to the phenylalanine. The DNA shown is the 39-base CDR3, in frame from base 1. Taken from the germline V gene (reference sequence), the CDR1 and CDR2 loops are LNHDA and SQIVND. Ends trimmed: V by 9 bases, J by 9 bases; bases unmatched to a gene: 11. A note on this clonotype: No antigen is known for it. Base qualities were left out, and no much larger clone turns up one base away.

The library was generated by RT-PCR. TCRdb shows the sequencer as NextSeq 550. TCRdb passed the public sequencing reads through fastp at Q25 and MiXCR, retaining productive beta sequences. Here each entry gathers all rows of one CDR3 protein and keeps the most common genes and DNA. In this sample the table shows roughly 880,000 distinct CDR3 sequences, roughly 18% of which occur a single time. Roughly 6% of the sample is in the top ten clones. The material sequenced was blood, either unsorted or a sorted T cell fraction (not recorded which). This sequence was found in a human donor who was either an allogeneic HSCT recipient or a stem cell or donor lymphocyte infusion donor (not recorded which). It is not recorded whose cells these are; they may come from a transplant donor. The sequence links TRBV19 to TRBJ2-3; the junction holds 8 bases that match TRBD2. The sequenced DNA is TGTGCCAGCGCCGGGACTAGTAGGTTCACGCAGTATTTT. Its translation is CASAGTSRFTQYF.